The sequence of this TCR beta chain was determined in a study of blood T cell repertoires in COVID-19. Study context: Acute-phase and convalescent COVID-19 samples originated in the United States, Italy and Spain.

The V and J ends lost 2 bases and 0 bases, in that order; junction bases with no gene match: 7. The CDR3 totals 18 residues. Germline lookup yields CDR1 LNHDA and CDR2 SQIVND (reference sequence). Sequenced by immunoSEQ multiplex PCR; TCRdb stores in-frame clones only, minus some. The sample records hundreds of thousands of clones, about 93% being singletons. The source is a man aged 55 to 70 with COVID-19, enrolled during active disease. Material: peripheral blood. This chain uses TRBV19 with TRBJ1-6; 7 bases are a match to TRBD1. The CDR3 region is CASSITRTGGSYNSPLHF. The CDR3 DNA reads as TGTGCCAGTAGTATAACGAGGACAGGAGGCTCCTATAATTCACCCCTCCACTTT. Drawing the rest from reference TRBV19 and TRBJ1-6, the complete variable domain is DGGITQSPKYLFRKEGQNVTLSCEQNLNHDAMYWYRQDPGQGLRLIYYSQIVNDFQKGDIAEGYSVSREKKESFPLTVTSAQKNPTAFYLCASSITRTGGSYNSPLHFGNGTRLTVT.